This T cell receptor (beta chain) is drawn from a study of early T cells in non-severe SARS-CoV-2 infection. Turning to the study itself: It was bulk RNA from unsorted whole blood that was sequenced, and the chains were unpaired.

On this clonotype itself: What it binds is unknown.

Study-wide results and caveats: Anti-spike CD8 responses were favored by VDJdb matching, which missed private and CD4 specificities.

Trimming took off 8 bases at V and 6 bases at J, with 23 bases between the two ends. This CDR3 region has 15 residues. The V gene's germline CDR1 is MNHEY and CDR2 SMNVEV (reference sequence). The TCR library protocol attached unique molecular identifiers to the individual cDNA molecules. Using its own MiXCR run on the 5' RACE reads, TCRdb lists one record per CDR3 protein. This sample has some 96,000 distinct CDR3 sequences; 13% occur once, and the top ten carry 2% to 2.5%. The source is an adult who was a healthcare worker with PCR-confirmed SARS-CoV-2 infection or an uninfected control (not recorded which). The sequenced sample consisted of whole blood. The genes are TRBV27 and TRBJ2-7, with no clear D. CDR3 region: CASSPYPQDFSEQYF. CDR3 coding DNA: TGTGCCAGCTCCCCCTACCCTCAAGACTTTTCCGAGCAGTACTTC.